The rows below give T cell receptor beta chains drawn from one sample of a study of identical twins. From the 5' RACE reads, TCRdb called clonotypes with MiXCR, one entry per CDR3 protein. The sample lists under 350,000 distinct CDR3 sequences, more than 8% occurring once. This sample was shared with a second study, whose subject was yellow fever vaccine responses in identical twins.

Specimen: CD8+ T cells sorted from blood. The receptors shown here come from a woman younger than 30 in good health. Each CDR3 is given without its conserved first and last residue. Each record gives: CDR3 protein, V gene, D gene, J gene. A D gene is named only where the DNA matches it firmly.

CDR3: ATSDPGTSGILNTGELF; V: TRBV24-1; D: TRBD2; J: TRBJ2-2
CDR3: NVEDGKREGNTGELF; V: TRBV29-1; D: TRBD2; J: TRBJ2-2
CDR3: SVDGIQGTGRRATETQY; V: TRBV29-1; D: TRBD1; J: TRBJ2-5
CDR3: ASSLGQGVNEQY; V: TRBV27; D: TRBD1; J: TRBJ2-7
CDR3: ASSSFPVETQY; V: TRBV7-2; D: -; J: TRBJ2-5
CDR3: ASSPKASGSAAEQF; V: TRBV5-1; D: TRBD2; J: TRBJ2-1
CDR3: ASLSGGGPYWNEQF; V: TRBV25-1; D: TRBD2; J: TRBJ2-1
CDR3: SAKGRLAGGGNYNEQF; V: TRBV20-1; D: TRBD2; J: TRBJ2-1
CDR3: ASSPPRGRTDTQY; V: TRBV7-9; D: -; J: TRBJ2-3
CDR3: SVEGQKNTGELF; V: TRBV29-1; D: -; J: TRBJ2-2
CDR3: ASRLQGRKETQY; V: TRBV27; D: -; J: TRBJ2-5
CDR3: SALGQPSYEQY; V: TRBV20-1; D: -; J: TRBJ2-7
CDR3: ASSWETQY; V: TRBV27; D: -; J: TRBJ2-5
CDR3: ASSSRTGFPSYEQY; V: TRBV27; D: TRBD1; J: TRBJ2-7
CDR3: ASSLSTGTYEQY; V: TRBV5-1; D: -; J: TRBJ2-7
CDR3: ASSLNPGGYYEQY; V: TRBV27; D: -; J: TRBJ2-7
CDR3: ASSVEGRPTDTQY; V: TRBV9; D: -; J: TRBJ2-3
CDR3: ASSSRESGTEAF; V: TRBV7-3; D: -; J: TRBJ1-1
CDR3: ASSFRAQSYEQY; V: TRBV7-9; D: -; J: TRBJ2-7
CDR3: ASSMTGVLDTQY; V: TRBV27; D: TRBD1; J: TRBJ2-3
CDR3: ASTSSSGYT; V: TRBV25-1; D: -; J: TRBJ1-2
CDR3: ASSLEGLQAYNEQF; V: TRBV7-9; D: -; J: TRBJ2-1
CDR3: AWSGGDSSNQPQH; V: TRBV30; D: -; J: TRBJ1-5